The clone carrying this T cell receptor (beta chain) has at least ten counts. This sample stems from a study of CD8+CD57+ T cells in acquired aplastic anemia. Looking at the study overall: Healthy donor CD4+ samples were sequenced to a depth that averaged roughly 10 million reads.

There are 15 residues in the CDR3. The J segment lost 1 base and the V segment lost 4 bases, leaving 5 bases of the junction unmatched. Germline assignment: CDR1 SGHTA and CDR2 FQGNSA. Both TCR beta VDJ combination and CDR3 sequence profiling were carried out. Genomic DNA was the template for this profiling. MiXCR, run by TCRdb on the reads, gives a single entry per CDR3 protein. The table shows around 150,000 distinct CDR3 sequences, with 35% to 50% occurring only once. This clonotype was obtained from a human donor in good health, serving as a control. Sequencing was performed on sorted CD4+, CD8+, or CD8+CD57+ T cells (not recorded which) from PBMCs. This chain connects TRBV7-2 to TRBJ2-5; 8 bases are a match to TRBD2. In DNA, the CDR3 is TGTGCCAGCAGCTCCTTAGCGGGGATCCAAGAGACCCAGTACTTC. Translating it yields CASSSLAGIQETQYF.